This T cell receptor (beta chain) was recorded in a study of blood T cells in healthy people across ages. This clonotype was seen only a few times. The CDR3 contains 18 residues. CDR1 is MNHEY, CDR2 SVGAGI, per germline. V dropped 2 bases and J dropped 5; count of bases not matched to a gene: 9. Next came a second PCR, run for about 6 to 11 cycles, which used a sample-barcoded 5' primer along with a J-beta primer mix. Using its own MiXCR run on the 5' RACE reads, TCRdb lists one record per CDR3 protein. In the table there are over a million distinct CDR3 sequences, about 23% of which are singletons. The data were also submitted as part of a second study, on T cells of mothers and their children. That paper states: For each mother, over 9.5 million TCR beta CDR3 reads were obtained, and for each child, a few million. It was related mother-child pairs that showed slightly higher overlap than unrelated pairs, without reaching significance.

J is TRBJ2-2 and V is TRBV6-5; 12 bases line up with TRBD2. The origin of this receptor is a girl aged 2 to 9 in good health. The sequenced material came from blood. CDR3 sequence: CASSYIASGRASTGELFF. The DNA for the CDR3 is TGTGCCAGCAGTTACATTGCTAGCGGGAGGGCCTCGACCGGGGAGCTGTTTTTT.